The 25 T cell receptor beta chains in this list originate from one sample, sequenced in a study of T cell responses to AZD1222 COVID-19 vaccine. Repertoires were generated with immunoSEQ multiplex PCR, while TCRdb's copy carries only in-frame clones and drops some. The sample consists of roughly 120,000 clones, over 75% of them appearing once. The specimen was peripheral blood, collected on day 0 of AZD1222 vaccination. These TCRs come from an adult in good health.

The chain has TRBV2 and TRBJ1-3; no clear D gene. The V end lost 2 bases, the J end lost 4 bases, and 3 bases lay between the germline ends. The CDR3 is made up of 12 amino acids. In germline, CDR1 is SNHLY, CDR2 FYNNEI. This CDR3 reads CASSETGNTIYF. The CDR3 DNA sequence: TGTGCCAGCAGTGAAACAGGAAACACCATATATTTT.

This chain links TRBV7-2 with TRBJ1-5; 11 bases line up with TRBD1. Germline CDR1 is SGHTA and CDR2 is FQGNSA. CDR3 length equals 15 residues. V was clipped by 5 bases and J by 4 bases; unmatched bases: 4. Written as DNA, the CDR3 is TGTGCCAGCAGCCGGGACAGGGGGGCAAATCAGCCCCAGCATTTT. Translating it yields CASSRDRGANQPQHF.

The chain carries TRBV5-1 and TRBJ1-4, with D maybe TRBD1 (6 bases). The CDR3 is 14 amino acids. Trimming shortened V by 2 bases and J by 8 bases, and 13 bases separated the two germline ends. Germline CDR1 and CDR2: SGHRS and YFSETQ. For the CDR3, the DNA is TGCGCCAGCAGCTTAAGGGGGGCAGGCGAAAAACTGTTTTTT. As protein: CASSLRGAGEKLFF.

CDR3 sequence reads: CASSRGGARKSYEQYF. The CDR3 DNA sequence: TGTGCCAGCAGCCGCGGGGGCGCTAGGAAATCCTACGAGCAGTACTTC. V is TRBV5-6 and J is TRBJ2-7; tentative D call: TRBD2 (7 bases). This CDR3 has 16 residues. Germline V lookup: CDR1 SGHDT, CDR2 YYEEEE. V lost 4 bases and J 1 base, leaving 18 bases between the germline ends. Combining the CDR3 with reference TRBV5-6 and TRBJ2-7 gives the whole variable domain DAGVTQSPTHLIKTRGQQVTLRCSPKSGHDTVSWYQQALGQGPQFIFQYYEEEERQRGNFPDRFSGHQFPNYSSELNVNALLLGDSALYLCASSRGGARKSYEQYFGPGTRLTVT.

The V and J genes are TRBV19 and TRBJ1-5, with a tentative D call TRBD1 (5 bases). With 3 bases removed from V and 4 bases from J, the gap between germline ends came to 7 bases. The CDR3 is 13 residues long. From germline, CDR1 is LNHDA and CDR2 SQIVND (reference sequence). As DNA, the CDR3 is TGTGCCAGTAGTATGGACACAAATCAGCCCCAGCATTTT. This codes for CASSMDTNQPQHF.

The J gene is TRBJ2-3, the V gene TRBV2; perhaps TRBD2 as D (6 bases). The V and J ends lost 8 bases and 3 bases respectively, with 21 bases between them. The CDR3 runs 16 residues. CDR1 SNHLY and CDR2 FYNNEI come from the germline V gene. The CDR3 DNA follows: TGTGCCAGCTACGGAGGGGCTAGCACTAGAACAGATACGCAGTATTTT. Its protein is CASYGGASTRTDTQYF.

This clone was observed once. The rearrangement joins TRBV14 to TRBJ1-6, with a possible D match to TRBD1 (5 bases). The CDR3 runs 14 residues. Germline loops: CDR1 SGHDN, CDR2 FVKESK. V lost 1 base and J 9 bases, leaving 10 bases between the germline ends. For the CDR3, the DNA is TGTGCCAGCAGCCAAGCAGGGAACCCTTCACCCCTCCACTTT. The encoded protein is CASSQAGNPSPLHF. Supplemented by reference TRBV14 and TRBJ1-6, the full variable domain reads EAGVTQFPSHSVIEKGQTVTLRCDPISGHDNLYWYRRVMGKEIKFLLHFVKESKQDESGMPNNRFLAERTGGTYSTLKVQPAELEDSGVYFCASSQAGNPSPLHFGNGTRLTVT.

This rearrangement joins TRBV4-1 to TRBJ2-1, with 9 bases that match TRBD1. CDR3 length equals 15 residues. Germline V gives CDR1 MGHRA, CDR2 YSYEKL. V trimming: 3 bases; J trimming: 9 bases; junction bases outside the gene matches: 9. The CDR3 bases are TGCGCCAGCAGCCACCTCGGGACAGGGAAACGTGAGCAGTTCTTC. Amino acids: CASSHLGTGKREQFF.

CDR3 in amino acids: CASSDSTQGADEQYF. CDR3 bases: TGTGCCAGCAGTGACTCAACACAGGGGGCGGACGAGCAGTACTTC. The chain is built from TRBV6-4 and TRBJ2-7; 9 nucleotides agree with TRBD1. V dropped 0 bases and J dropped 5; count of bases not matched to a gene: 5. The CDR3 consists of 15 residues. CDR1 and CDR2 (germline): MRHNA, SNTAGT.

The chain has TRBV19 and TRBJ1-4, with a weak D call TRBD1 (6 bases). CDR1 and CDR2 (germline): LNHDA, SQIVND (reference sequence). V was shortened by 5 bases and J by 1 base, with 11 bases between the two germline ends. This CDR3 is 15 amino acids long. As DNA, the CDR3 is TGTGCCAGTAGTTCATCACAGGGAACTAATGAAAAACTGTTTTTT. This sequence encodes CASSSSQGTNEKLFF.

The CDR3 spells CASKGLAGNSYEQYF. The DNA for the CDR3 is TGTGCCAGCAAAGGACTAGCGGGAAACTCCTACGAGCAGTACTTC. The rearrangement links TRBV6-5 to TRBJ2-7, with 12 bases aligning to TRBD2. V lost 7 bases to trimming and J lost 0 bases; unmatched junction nucleotides: 4. The CDR3 is made up of 15 amino acids. From germline, CDR1 is MNHEY and CDR2 SVGAGI.

This chain joins TRBV5-5 and TRBJ1-5; D call uncertain. Trimming took off 0 bases at V and 5 bases at J, with 15 bases between the two ends. Germline V gene data show CDR1 as SGHKS and CDR2 as YYEKEE (reference sequence). The CDR3 consists of 16 residues. The CDR3 nucleotides read TGTGCCAGCAGCTTGGCCTCTTTATCGGGTTATCAGCCCCAGCATTTT. It specifies CASSLASLSGYQPQHF.

The J gene is TRBJ1-1, the V gene TRBV7-9, with 8 bases that match TRBD1. The CDR3 is 15 residues long. V trimming: 4 bases; J trimming: 1 base; junction bases outside the gene matches: 5. The germline V gene encodes CDR1 SEHNR and CDR2 FQNEAQ (reference sequence). CDR3 sequence reads: CASSSPDRANTEAFF. The CDR3 DNA reads TGTGCCAGCAGCTCCCCGGACAGGGCGAACACTGAAGCTTTCTTT.

V usage is TRBV6-5 and J usage is TRBJ1-2; possibly TRBD1 for D (6 bases). CDR1 is MNHEY and CDR2 is SVGAGI in the germline V gene. Trimming shortened V by 1 base and J by 8 bases, and 14 bases separated the two germline ends. This CDR3 is built from 14 residues. CDR3 loop: CASSYLAGVDGYTF. In DNA, the CDR3 is TGTGCCAGCAGTTACTTAGCAGGGGTAGACGGCTACACCTTC.

The rearrangement joins TRBV18 to TRBJ2-3; TRBD2 matches 7 bases. From germline, CDR1 is KGHSH and CDR2 LQKENI. The CDR3 contains 16 residues. The V and J ends lost 3 bases and 2 bases, in that order; junction bases with no gene match: 8. The CDR3 coding sequence is TGTGCCAGCTCACCCAATCCTAGCGGAGCCACAGATACGCAGTATTTT. Protein: CASSPNPSGATDTQYF.

J is TRBJ1-6 and V is TRBV3-1 (or the pseudogene TRBV3-2); 9 nucleotides match TRBD1. The CDR3 consists of 17 residues. The junction had 9 bases not matched to a gene; V was cut back by 1 base and J by 8 bases. Looked up from germline, CDR1 is LGHDT and CDR2 is YNNKEL (reference sequence). The CDR3 sequence is CASSQGPPGTGYSPLHF. CDR3 bases: TGTGCCAGCAGCCAAGGTCCCCCCGGGACAGGGTATTCACCCCTCCACTTT.

The gene calls are TRBV5-1 and TRBJ1-2, with 9 bases identical to TRBD1. The CDR3 sequence is 14 residues long. Per germline, CDR1 SGHRS and CDR2 YFSETQ. The trim removed 4 bases at V and 8 bases at J, leaving 9 bases unmatched. The CDR3 loop reads CASSPPGTGYGYTF. CDR3 DNA: TGCGCCAGCAGCCCTCCCGGGACAGGGTACGGCTACACCTTC.

V is TRBV27 and J is TRBJ1-2; 7 bases are a match to TRBD1. V was clipped by 9 bases and J by 1 base; unmatched bases: 8. CDR3 size: 14 residues. Germline assignment: CDR1 MNHEY and CDR2 SMNVEV (reference sequence). This CDR3 is CASKRTGLNYGYTF. Here the CDR3 DNA reads TGTGCCAGTAAAAGGACAGGACTTAACTATGGCTACACCTTC.

The V and J genes are TRBV27 and TRBJ1-2; 8 bases are shared with TRBD1. V was pared by 5 bases and J by 3 bases, with 5 bases of the junction left unmatched. CDR1 and CDR2 from the germline V gene are MNHEY and SMNVEV (reference sequence). This CDR3 spans 14 amino acids. CDR3 loop: CASSPLDRDYGYTF. The CDR3 DNA follows: TGTGCCAGCAGTCCCCTGGACAGGGACTATGGCTACACCTTC.

The genes are TRBV3-1 (or the pseudogene TRBV3-2) and TRBJ2-7, with TRBD1 identical over 7 bases. The V and J ends lost 2 bases and 2 bases, in that order; junction bases with no gene match: 6. Germline V gene sequence: CDR1 LGHDT, CDR2 YNNKEL (reference sequence). This CDR3 spans 15 amino acids. CDR3 DNA: TGTGCCAGCAGCCAACGGAGTCAGGGGGCCTACGAGCAGTACTTC. As protein: CASSQRSQGAYEQYF.

This rearrangement joins TRBV9 to TRBJ1-1; D is unclear. CDR1 is SGDLS and CDR2 is YYNGEE in the germline V gene. CDR3 length: 11 residues. V was clipped by 3 bases and J by 1 base, with 1 base between them. CDR3 coding DNA: TGTGCCAGCAGCGGGAACACTGAAGCTTTCTTT. Translating gives CASSGNTEAFF.

The chain is built from TRBV6-9 and TRBJ2-7, with TRBD1 matching over 9 bases. Germline loops: CDR1 MNHGY, CDR2 SVAAGI. This CDR3 spans 15 amino acids. V lost 2 bases, J lost 7 bases, and 9 bases stayed unmatched. In DNA form, the CDR3 reads TGTGCCAGCAGTTATCGCCCGGACAGGGGCCGGGAGCAGTACTTC. This codes for CASSYRPDRGREQYF.

The V call is TRBV7-2, the J call TRBJ1-5; D is perhaps TRBD1 (6 bases). V lost 5 bases and J lost 1, with 12 bases in between. The germline CDR1 and CDR2 sequences are SGHTA and FQGNSA. The CDR3 sequence is 15 residues long. The CDR3 nucleotides are TGTGCCAGCAGCCAGACAGGTCGGAGCAATCAGCCCCAGCATTTT. Amino acids: CASSQTGRSNQPQHF.

This chain connects TRBV11-2 to TRBJ2-5, with a possible D match to TRBD1 (5 bases). The CDR3 length is 13 residues. CDR1 is SGHAT and CDR2 is FQNNGV in the germline V gene. The V end lost 7 bases, the J end lost 7 bases, and 16 bases lay between the germline ends. The CDR3 DNA reads TGTGCCAGCAACTCCCGGCCCGACAGGACCCAGTACTTC. It codes for CASNSRPDRTQYF. Full variable domain (outside the CDR3, taken from reference TRBV11-2 and TRBJ2-5): EAGVAQSPRYKIIEKRQSVAFWCNPISGHATLYWYQQILGQGPKLLIQFQNNGVVDDSQLPKDRFSAERLKGVDSTLKIQPAKLEDSAVYLCASNSRPDRTQYFGPGTRLLVL.

V and J are TRBV5-8 and TRBJ2-5, with D uncertain. V lost 0 bases, J lost 5 bases, and 26 bases lay in between. This CDR3 spans 19 amino acids. CDR1 is SGHTS and CDR2 is YDEGEE in the germline V gene. CDR3: CASSLALAPGSFTEETQYF. CDR3 in DNA: TGTGCCAGCAGCTTGGCCTTGGCTCCAGGATCCTTCACGGAGGAGACCCAGTACTTC. Variable domain in full (rest from reference TRBV5-8 and TRBJ2-5): EAGVTQSPTHLIKTRGQQATLRCSPISGHTSVYWYQQALGLGLQFLLWYDEGEERNRGNFPPRFSGRQFPNYSSELNVNALELEDSALYLCASSLALAPGSFTEETQYFGPGTRLLVL.